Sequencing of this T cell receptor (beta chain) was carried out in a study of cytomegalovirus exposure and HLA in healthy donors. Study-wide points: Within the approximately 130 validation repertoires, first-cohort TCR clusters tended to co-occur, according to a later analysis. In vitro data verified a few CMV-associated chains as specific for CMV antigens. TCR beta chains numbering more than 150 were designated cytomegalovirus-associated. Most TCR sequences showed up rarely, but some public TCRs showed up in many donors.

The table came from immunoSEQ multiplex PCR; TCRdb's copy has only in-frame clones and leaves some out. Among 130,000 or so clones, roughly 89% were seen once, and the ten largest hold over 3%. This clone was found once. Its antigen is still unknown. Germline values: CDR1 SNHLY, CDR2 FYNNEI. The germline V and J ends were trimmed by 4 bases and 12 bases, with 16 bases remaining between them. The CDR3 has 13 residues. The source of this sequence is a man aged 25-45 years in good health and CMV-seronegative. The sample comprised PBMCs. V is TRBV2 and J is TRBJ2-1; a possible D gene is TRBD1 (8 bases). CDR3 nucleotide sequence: TGTGCCAGCAGTGGGGACAGGCCGGGGGGGCAGTTCTTC. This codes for CASSGDRPGGQFF. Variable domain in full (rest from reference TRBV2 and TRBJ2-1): EPEVTQTPSHQVTQMGQEVILRCVPISNHLYFYWYRQILGQKVEFLVSFYNNEISEKSEIFDDQFSVERPDGSNFTLKIRSTKLEDSAMYFCASSGDRPGGQFFGPGTRLTVL.